One sample yielded the 3 T cell receptor beta chains listed below, sequenced in a study of beta chain features in type 1 diabetes (dated by TCRdb to the late 2010s). The protocol used for the library was the immunoSEQ multiplex PCR assay. The High Capacity cDNA Reverse Transcription Kit was used to reverse transcribe all of the isolated RNA, meaning that expressed TCRB transcripts were what got sequenced. TCRdb holds this immuneACCESS table with in-frame rearrangements only. Some clones are missing; in checked studies, unresolved V genes explain under half, and the rest has no known cause. For this sample there are tens of thousands of clones; about three fifths appear just once. 2% to 2.5% of the sample is held by the ten biggest clonotypes. Source material: Tregs from blood. The cell subset or site label corresponds to: regulatory CD4+ T cells. These receptors were taken from a woman aged 18 to 35 in good health.

The chain recombines TRBV7-2 with TRBJ2-3; D not certain. The germline V gene encodes CDR1 SGHTA and CDR2 FQGNSA. Trimming removed 5 bases at V and 0 bases at J, with 12 bases between. This CDR3 contains 15 residues. The CDR3 loop is CASSRVRSSTDTQYF. CDR3 nucleotides: TGTGCCAGCAGCCGCGTGAGGTCTAGCACAGATACGCAGTATTTT.

This chain uses TRBV11-2 with TRBJ2-7; D is uncertain. The CDR3 extends over 12 amino acids. Germline lookup yields CDR1 SGHAT and CDR2 FQNNGV. V gave up 2 bases and J gave up 3 bases, with 5 bases separating them. Here the CDR3 reads CASSLLGYEQYF. DNA for the CDR3: TGTGCCAGCAGCTTACTCGGCTACGAGCAGTACTTC.

The rearrangement uses TRBV6-1 and TRBJ1-5; 7 nucleotides align to TRBD1. Trimming took 5 bases from V and 4 from J; bases not matched to a gene: 8. CDR1 is MNHNS, CDR2 SASEGT, per germline. This CDR3 contains 15 residues. In DNA form, the CDR3 reads TGTGCCAGCAGTCATTGGGGACAGCCTAATCAGCCCCAGCATTTT. Translated, it gives CASSHWGQPNQPQHF.